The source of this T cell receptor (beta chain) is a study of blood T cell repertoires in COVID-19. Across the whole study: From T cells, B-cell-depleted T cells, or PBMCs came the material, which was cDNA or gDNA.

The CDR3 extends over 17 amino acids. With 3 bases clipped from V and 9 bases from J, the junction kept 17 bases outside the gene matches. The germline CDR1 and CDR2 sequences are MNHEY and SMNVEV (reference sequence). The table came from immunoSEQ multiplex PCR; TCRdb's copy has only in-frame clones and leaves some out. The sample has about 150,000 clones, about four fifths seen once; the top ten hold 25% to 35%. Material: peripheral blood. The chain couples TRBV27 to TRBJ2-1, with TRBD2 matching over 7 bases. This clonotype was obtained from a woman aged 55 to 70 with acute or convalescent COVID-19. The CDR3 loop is CASSFDNRAWEGREQFF. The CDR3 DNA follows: TGTGCCAGCAGTTTCGACAACCGGGCCTGGGAGGGCCGTGAGCAGTTCTTC.